This TCR beta chain was sequenced for a study of chemoradiotherapy in HPV16-positive cancers. Study-wide context: A couple of HPV16-positive patients' cells yielded candidate HPV-specific clones and common motifs.

The protocol was immunoSEQ multiplex PCR, while the TCRdb copy is restricted to in-frame clones and leaves out a portion. This sample has 5,000 or so clones, with approximately 72% found just once. A remark on this clone: What it recognizes is unknown.

Whole-study results and caveats: During treatment, candidate HPV-specific clones and E7-related motifs expanded in tumor.

With 3 bases removed from V and 1 base from J, the gap between germline ends came to 3 bases. Germline V gene lookup returns CDR1 SQVTM and CDR2 ANQGSEA. CDR3 length: 11 residues. The chain uses TRBV29-1 and TRBJ2-5; D gene unclear. The source of this sequence is a human donor with HPV-associated anogenital cancer. Sampling was carried out from a patient who underwent chemoradiotherapy. CDR3 sequence reads: CSVDFQETQYF. CDR3 nucleotides: TGCAGCGTTGACTTCCAAGAGACCCAGTACTTC. Combining the CDR3 with reference TRBV29-1 and TRBJ2-5 gives the whole variable domain SAVISQKPSRDICQRGTSLTIQCQVDSQVTMMFWYRQQPGQSLTLIATANQGSEATYESGFVIDKFPISRPNLTFSTLTVSNMSPEDSSIYLCSVDFQETQYFGPGTRLLVL.